These 23 T cell receptor beta chains share one sample of origin, sequenced in a study of blood T cell repertoires in COVID-19. Profiled with immunoSEQ multiplex PCR; TCRdb holds only in-frame clones, not every one. This sample has more than 120,000 clones, with roughly 80% found just once. The specimen sequenced was peripheral blood. The receptor source for this set is a human donor in a cohort sampled during active COVID-19.

The rearrangement links TRBV5-6 to TRBJ2-5, with 7 bases aligning to TRBD2. In germline, CDR1 is SGHDT, CDR2 YYEEEE. The junction had 6 bases not matched to a gene; V was cut back by 4 bases and J by 0 bases. The CDR3 extends over 15 amino acids. The CDR3 bases are TGTGCCAGCAGCCGTCCTAGCGGAAACCAAGAGACCCAGTACTTC. Its translation: CASSRPSGNQETQYF.

This clone was counted between two and nine times. The chain carries TRBV5-1 and TRBJ2-7; TRBD1 might be the D (6 bases). The V gene lost 4 bases and the J gene lost 1 base, with 12 bases spanning the gap. CDR3 length: 14 amino acids. Germline V gene sequence: CDR1 SGHRS, CDR2 YFSETQ. The CDR3 sequence is CASSQTTGSYEQYF. The CDR3 DNA sequence: TGCGCCAGCAGCCAGACTACAGGGTCCTACGAGCAGTACTTC.

J is TRBJ1-2 and V is TRBV25-1, with no clear D. Germline V CDR1 and CDR2: MGHDK, SYGVNS. The CDR3 sequence is 13 residues long. Trimming shortened V by 6 bases and J by 5 bases, and 13 bases separated the two germline ends. The CDR3 protein is CASSPGREYGYTF. As DNA, the CDR3 is TGTGCCAGCAGCCCTGGGAGGGAATATGGCTACACCTTC.

This clone was detected only a few times. V and J are TRBV27 and TRBJ2-1, with 8 bases matching TRBD2. The CDR3 has 15 residues. The V gene end was trimmed by 8 bases and the J gene end by 8 bases; junction bases not matched to a gene: 14. Germline V gives CDR1 MNHEY, CDR2 SMNVEV (reference sequence). CDR3 amino acids: CASGKLAAGYDEQFF. The CDR3 DNA is TGTGCCAGCGGAAAACTAGCGGCGGGCTATGATGAGCAGTTCTTC.

The V gene is TRBV5-1, the J gene TRBJ1-3; 8 bases align to TRBD1. Germline lookup yields CDR1 SGHRS and CDR2 YFSETQ. The CDR3 sequence is 18 residues long. Unmatched junction bases numbered 10, after V lost 2 bases and J lost 0 bases. CDR3 sequence reads: CASSLSGTGTSSGNTIYF. The CDR3 DNA reads TGCGCCAGCAGCTTATCCGGGACAGGAACTTCCTCTGGAAACACCATATATTTT.

This chain connects TRBV9 to TRBJ2-1; 7 bases are shared with TRBD1. The CDR3 covers 15 residues. J gave up 10 bases and V 2 bases, and 12 bases lay outside the gene matches. Germline V lookup: CDR1 SGDLS, CDR2 YYNGEE. In DNA, the CDR3 is TGTGCCAGCAGCGTTGACGGGATACAGGGGAAAGAGCAGTTCTTC. Protein: CASSVDGIQGKEQFF.

V is TRBV5-6 and J is TRBJ1-2; D is uncertain. This CDR3 is built from 13 residues. Germline CDR1 is SGHDT and CDR2 is YYEEEE. The V gene lost 4 bases and the J gene lost 3 bases, with 10 bases spanning the gap. The CDR3 DNA follows: TGTGCCAGCAGCGGTGACACGGACTATGGCTACACCTTC. This translates into CASSGDTDYGYTF.

This chain uses TRBV11-3 with TRBJ2-5, with 10 nucleotides matching TRBD2. This CDR3 region has 15 residues. Per the germline V gene, CDR1 is SGHNT and CDR2 is YENEEA. After removal of 5 bases from V and 4 bases from J, the junction contained 7 bases not matched to a gene. DNA of the CDR3: TGTGCCAGCAGCCCCGGGACTAGCGATGTAGAGACCCAGTACTTC. Amino acid sequence: CASSPGTSDVETQYF.

With respect to this clone: Other DNA variants within this sample encode the same CDR3. The chain couples TRBV6-5 to TRBJ1-2; 7 bases are a match to TRBD1. The CDR3 runs 13 residues. The trim removed 6 bases at V and 2 bases at J, leaving 3 bases unmatched. Germline lookup yields CDR1 MNHEY and CDR2 SVGAGI. The CDR3 protein is CASSPTGNYGYTF. The CDR3 DNA follows: TGTGCCAGCAGCCCGACAGGGAACTATGGCTACACCTTC.

The chain has TRBV5-4 and TRBJ2-3; 12 bases are a match to TRBD2. The ends lost 7 bases at V and 6 bases at J; junction bases unmatched: 6. CDR3 size: 14 residues. Germline loops: CDR1 SGHNT, CDR2 YYREEE (reference sequence). CDR3 DNA sequence: TGTGCCAGCCGGACTAGCGGGGACCTGGATACGCAGTATTTT. It codes for CASRTSGDLDTQYF.

V gene TRBV9 combines with J gene TRBJ2-7, with 7 bases aligning to TRBD1. The CDR3 runs 14 residues. Germline CDR1 SGDLS, CDR2 YYNGEE. The V and J ends lost 1 base and 0 bases, in that order; junction bases with no gene match: 1. CDR3 bases: TGTGCCAGCAGCGTAACAGGGGTCTCCTACGAGCAGTACTTC. Its protein product is CASSVTGVSYEQYF.

This chain links TRBV27 with TRBJ2-2, with a possible D match to TRBD2 (6 bases). Trimming took 4 bases from V and 4 from J, leaving 10 bases between them. CDR3 size: 14 residues. Germline CDR1 is MNHEY and CDR2 is SMNVEV (reference sequence). The CDR3 DNA reads as TGTGCCAGCAGTTGGGCGGGGAGCACCGGGGAGCTGTTTTTT. Translated, it gives CASSWAGSTGELFF.

This chain links TRBV4-1 with TRBJ2-5; 10 nucleotides line up with TRBD2. The trim removed 4 bases at V and 3 bases at J, leaving 5 bases unmatched. CDR1 MGHRA and CDR2 YSYEKL come from the germline V gene. This CDR3 region has 15 residues. DNA of the CDR3: TGCGCCAGCAGCCCATTCGGGACTAGCGAAGAGACCCAGTACTTC. This translates into CASSPFGTSEETQYF.

The V gene is TRBV10-3, the J gene TRBJ2-3, with 8 positions matching TRBD2. The CDR3 consists of 15 residues. Germline CDR1 reads ENHRY; CDR2 reads SYGVKD. Losses at the gene ends were 7 bases for V and 2 bases for J; bases not matched to a gene: 8. CDR3 nucleotides: TGTGCCATCACCCGCACTAGCGGAAACACAGATACGCAGTATTTT. This gives the protein CAITRTSGNTDTQYF.

The rearrangement joins TRBV19 to TRBJ1-4; 8 nucleotides align to TRBD1. V gave up 7 bases and J gave up 8 bases; unmatched junction bases: 9. The CDR3 totals 14 residues. Germline V gene data show CDR1 as LNHDA and CDR2 as SQIVND (reference sequence). The CDR3 DNA is TGTGCCAGTACCTCGACAGGGGAGAAGGAAAAACTGTTTTTT. This gives the protein CASTSTGEKEKLFF.

Only a few counts were recorded for this clone. V usage is TRBV28 and J usage is TRBJ2-6; 11 nucleotides match TRBD2. Germline loops: CDR1 MDHEN, CDR2 SYDVKM. V was clipped by 5 bases and J by 0 bases; unmatched bases: 3. The CDR3 runs 17 residues. CDR3 amino acids: CASSVTSGASGANVLTF. Written as DNA, the CDR3 is TGTGCCAGCAGTGTGACTAGCGGGGCCTCTGGGGCCAACGTCCTGACTTTC.

This chain connects TRBV19 to TRBJ2-1; 8 bases are shared with TRBD2. With 7 bases clipped from V and 0 bases from J, the junction kept 5 bases outside the gene matches. CDR3 length equals 15 residues. The germline gives CDR1 LNHDA, CDR2 SQIVND (reference sequence). The DNA for the CDR3 is TGTGCCAGTATCTGTAGCGGGACCTCCTACAATGAGCAGTTCTTC. This sequence encodes CASICSGTSYNEQFF.

The chain combines TRBV7-8 with TRBJ1-1, with a possible D match to TRBD1 (5 bases). V was trimmed by 5 bases and J by 0 bases, leaving 22 bases between them. This CDR3 contains 18 residues. From germline, CDR1 is SGHVS and CDR2 FQNEAQ. In nucleotides, the CDR3 is TGTGCCAGCAGCCTAATGATCCCCGGGGGGGGGATGAACACTGAAGCTTTCTTT. Its translation: CASSLMIPGGGMNTEAFF.

This clone was detected only a few times. The CDR3 region has the DNA TGTGCCAGCAGTTTGGGGACAGGGGTGATGGGTACGCAGTATTTT. Translated, it gives CASSLGTGVMGTQYF. V is TRBV27 and J is TRBJ2-3, with 10 bases that match TRBD1. V lost 3 bases, J lost 8 bases, and 8 bases stayed unmatched. Per the germline V gene, CDR1 is MNHEY and CDR2 is SMNVEV (reference sequence). The CDR3 sequence is 15 residues long.

This chain connects TRBV7-6 to TRBJ2-1, with 7 bases that match TRBD2. CDR3 length: 15 amino acids. Trimming cost V 1 base and J 7 bases; bases outside gene matches: 7. From germline, CDR1 is SGHVS and CDR2 FNYEAQ. The DNA for the CDR3 is TGTGCCAGCAGCTTAGACCCCGGGAGGATAAATGAGCAGTTCTTC. Translating gives CASSLDPGRINEQFF. Full variable domain (outside the CDR3, taken from reference TRBV7-6 and TRBJ2-1): GAGVSQSPRYKVTKRGQDVALRCDPISGHVSLYWYRQALGQGPEFLTYFNYEAQQDKSGLPNDRFSAERPEGSISTLTIQRTEQRDSAMYRCASSLDPGRINEQFFGPGTRLTVL.

This chain links TRBV28 with TRBJ2-3, with a weak D call TRBD1 (5 bases). Germline lookup yields CDR1 MDHEN and CDR2 SYDVKM. Between the trimmed V and J ends, which lost 6 bases and 6 bases, there was a span of 16 bases. The CDR3 length is 14 residues. The CDR3 loop is CASSLMQGSDTQYF. CDR3 bases: TGTGCCAGCAGCCTCATGCAGGGCTCGGATACGCAGTATTTT.

CDR3 sequence (DNA): TGTGCCAGCAGCTCTCCGACAGGGCGAAAGAACACTGAAGCTTTCTTT. The encoded protein is CASSSPTGRKNTEAFF. The chain couples TRBV28 to TRBJ1-1; 7 bases match TRBD1. The CDR3 contains 16 residues. With V trimmed by 6 bases and J by 1 base, 11 bases remained unmatched. Looked up from germline, CDR1 is MDHEN and CDR2 is SYDVKM.

This clone was recorded a few times. The gene calls are TRBV6-5 and TRBJ1-5, with 8 bases lining up with TRBD1. Germline CDR1 is MNHEY and CDR2 is SVGAGI. The CDR3 loop spans 15 amino acids. V dropped 6 bases and J dropped 2; count of bases not matched to a gene: 6. Here the CDR3 DNA reads TGTGCCAGCAGACCCACGACAGGGGGCAATCAGCCCCAGCATTTT. This translates into CASRPTTGGNQPQHF.